A single sample gave rise to the 18 T cell receptor beta chains below, sequenced in a study of neurological immune-mediated disorders. One entry per CDR3 protein results from TCRdb running MiXCR on the 5' RACE reads. The data show 60,000 to 85,000 distinct CDR3 sequences, 4% to 6% seen once. Sequencing was performed on PBMCs. The receptor set was obtained from a woman under 40 with multiple sclerosis.

This clonotype was recorded many times. V is TRBV5-1 and J is TRBJ2-2; no clear D. The V end lost 4 bases, the J end lost 0 bases, and 1 base lay between the germline ends. From germline, CDR1 is SGHRS and CDR2 YFSETQ. This CDR3 is 12 amino acids long. The CDR3 nucleotides read TGCGCCAGCAGCCCGAACACCGGGGAGCTGTTTTTT. Amino acid sequence: CASSPNTGELFF.

Remarks on this clonotype: A much larger clone differs from this one at a single base, so this may be a read error. The rearrangement uses TRBV6-1 and TRBJ1-1; perhaps TRBD1 as D (6 bases). Germline-derived CDR1 and CDR2 are MNHNS and SASEGT. The CDR3 spans 12 residues. The CDR3 bases are TGTGTCAGCAGTGAAGTGGACAGTTTGGCTTTCTTT. Translating it yields CVSSEVDSLAFF.

V gene TRBV11-3 combines with J gene TRBJ2-6; D tentatively fits TRBD1 or TRBD2 (5 bases each). Per germline, CDR1 SGHNT and CDR2 YENEEA. The CDR3 contains 14 residues. Trimming pared 4 bases from V and 7 bases from J, leaving 11 bases between. The CDR3, as DNA: TGTGCCAGCAGCTCCTACCGGGACGCCAACGTCCTGACTTTC. The encoded protein is CASSSYRDANVLTF.

This clonotype has a count of ten or more. This sequence joins TRBV7-6 and TRBJ2-1; tentatively, D is TRBD2 (5 bases). CDR1 is SGHVS, CDR2 FNYEAQ, per germline. This CDR3 has 15 residues. Between the trimmed V and J ends, which lost 5 bases and 5 bases, there was a span of 16 bases. The CDR3 sequence: CASSPLQSEDNEQFF. CDR3 DNA: TGTGCCAGCAGCCCGTTACAATCGGAGGACAATGAGCAGTTCTTC.

The table lists this clonotype with many counts. The chain recombines TRBV20-1 with TRBJ2-3; TRBD1 matches at 7 bases. Germline assignment: CDR1 DFQATT and CDR2 SNEGSKA (reference sequence). J was trimmed by 3 bases and V by 6 bases; bases with no gene match: 12. This CDR3 comprises 15 residues. The chain's CDR3 is CSAEKGGARTDTQYF. The DNA for the CDR3 is TGCAGTGCCGAAAAAGGGGGCGCGAGAACAGATACGCAGTATTTT.

At least ten counts were recorded for this clonotype. V usage is TRBV5-1 and J usage is TRBJ1-1; TRBD1 matches 7 bases. The V gene end was trimmed by 5 bases and the J gene end by 1 base; junction bases not matched to a gene: 5. Germline V lookup: CDR1 SGHRS, CDR2 YFSETQ. The CDR3 runs to 14 residues. The CDR3 DNA follows: TGCGCCAGCAGTTCCGGACAGGCGAACACTGAAGCTTTCTTT. Residues: CASSSGQANTEAFF.

This clonotype came up many times. This chain uses TRBV28 with TRBJ1-1; 9 bases align to TRBD1. This CDR3 contains 13 residues. CDR1 and CDR2 from the germline V gene are MDHEN and SYDVKM. V shed 4 bases and J 5 bases; nucleotides not matched to a gene: 2. Written as DNA, the CDR3 is TGTGCCAGCAGTTCTGGACAGGGGACTGAAGCTTTCTTT. This sequence encodes CASSSGQGTEAFF.

This clonotype was seen more than once but under ten times. CDR3 region: CSASLGQNTEAFF. For the CDR3, the DNA is TGCAGTGCTAGCTTGGGGCAGAACACTGAAGCTTTCTTT. The rearrangement joins TRBV20-1 to TRBJ1-1; D is perhaps TRBD1 (5 bases). This CDR3 is 13 amino acids long. The ends were cut back, 3 bases at V and 1 base at J, with 9 bases in the middle. CDR1 is DFQATT, CDR2 SNEGSKA, per germline (reference sequence).

This clonotype was seen repeatedly, ten times or more. The chain employs TRBV5-1 and TRBJ2-5, with a possible D match to TRBD2 (5 bases). V dropped 1 base and J dropped 1 base, with 8 bases sitting between them. The CDR3 runs 14 residues. Germline V lookup: CDR1 SGHRS, CDR2 YFSETQ. In DNA form, the CDR3 reads TGCGCCAGCAGCTTGAGCGGTACCCAAGAGACCCAGTACTTC. Residues: CASSLSGTQETQYF.

This clonotype was observed at least ten times. V gene TRBV19 combines with J gene TRBJ2-1, with D possibly TRBD1 on 7 matching bases. Looked up from germline, CDR1 is LNHDA and CDR2 is SQIVND (reference sequence). V was pared by 7 bases and J by 4 bases, with 17 bases between. The CDR3 totals 15 residues. The CDR3 loop is CASKEGALGYNEQFF. CDR3 bases: TGTGCCAGTAAGGAGGGGGCCCTAGGTTACAATGAGCAGTTCTTC.

This clonotype has ten or more counts. This chain links TRBV5-1 with TRBJ2-3, with D tentatively TRBD1 or TRBD2 (10 bases each). Between the trimmed V and J ends, which lost 3 bases and 6 bases, there was a span of 29 bases. The CDR3 loop spans 19 amino acids. Germline V gives CDR1 SGHRS, CDR2 YFSETQ. The CDR3 nucleotides read TGCGCCAGCAGCTGGACAGGGGGAACTAGCGGGGACGACCGTGATACGCAGTATTTT. Protein: CASSWTGGTSGDDRDTQYF.

In its sample, this clonotype was seen many times. The V call is TRBV5-1, the J call TRBJ1-4, with a possible D match to TRBD1 (5 bases). The germline CDR1 and CDR2 sequences are SGHRS and YFSETQ. The CDR3 spans 13 residues. The germline V and J ends were trimmed by 6 bases and 8 bases, with 14 bases remaining between them. The CDR3, as DNA: TGCGCCAGCACCCGTTTTGGGGGAGAAAAACTGTTTTTT. Amino acid sequence: CASTRFGGEKLFF.

This clonotype was detected many times. The V call is TRBV20-1, the J call TRBJ2-4; a possible D gene is TRBD1 (5 bases). Germline V gives CDR1 DFQATT, CDR2 SNEGSKA (reference sequence). CDR3 length equals 14 residues. V shed 0 bases and J shed 3 bases, with 9 bases lying between them. The CDR3 sequence is CSARDGQGKNIQYF. The CDR3 DNA is TGCAGTGCTAGAGATGGGCAGGGCAAAAACATTCAGTACTTC.

This clonotype was counted ten times or more. The chain carries TRBV20-1 and TRBJ1-3; D call uncertain. The CDR3 is made up of 14 amino acids. Trimming left V 1 base short and J 7 bases short, with 14 bases between. Per germline, CDR1 DFQATT and CDR2 SNEGSKA (reference sequence). The CDR3 region has the DNA TGCAGTGCTAGAGGTCCTGGGCGAATGAACACCATATATTTT. Translation: CSARGPGRMNTIYF.

This clonotype was picked up many times. The V call is TRBV18, the J call TRBJ1-2; D is uncertain. Germline CDR1 and CDR2: KGHSH and LQKENI. The CDR3 runs to 15 residues. V gave up 0 bases and J gave up 2 bases, with 10 bases separating them. Here the CDR3 reads CASSPPSRRNYGYTF. The CDR3 DNA reads as TGTGCCAGCTCACCACCATCGAGAAGGAACTATGGCTACACCTTC.

This clonotype was observed once. This chain links TRBV5-5 with TRBJ2-5, with TRBD2 identical over 11 bases. Trimming removed 1 base from V and 5 bases from J; junction bases left unmatched: 7. Germline CDR1 and CDR2: SGHKS and YYEKEE (reference sequence). The CDR3 consists of 16 residues. CDR3: CASSLPSGGSKETQYF. The CDR3 region has the DNA TGTGCCAGCAGCTTGCCTAGCGGGGGGTCAAAGGAGACCCAGTACTTC.

This clonotype was seen repeatedly, ten times or more. The chain is built from TRBV7-2 and TRBJ2-1, with 10 nucleotides matching TRBD2. V lost 5 bases, J lost 5 bases, and 3 bases stayed unmatched. CDR1 is SGHTA, CDR2 FQGNSA, per germline. The CDR3 length is 14 residues. In nucleotides, the CDR3 is TGTGCCAGCAGCCCTCTAGCGGGAGACAATGAGCAGTTCTTC. It yields the protein CASSPLAGDNEQFF.

This clonotype was seen repeatedly, ten times or more. The chain is built from TRBV20-1 and TRBJ2-7, with D perhaps matching TRBD1 (6 bases). The CDR3 extends over 17 amino acids. The germline CDR1 and CDR2 sequences are DFQATT and SNEGSKA (reference sequence). V was cut by 5 bases and J by 0 bases, with 23 bases left in between. The CDR3 region is CSAYLGAVRHSSYEQYF. Written as DNA, the CDR3 is TGCAGTGCTTACCTGGGGGCGGTAAGGCATAGCTCCTACGAGCAGTACTTC.